A selection of T cell receptor beta chains follows, all from one sample in a study of T cell repertoires in cytomegalovirus infection. TCRdb processed the reads anew with MiXCR; each CDR3 protein has one entry. Of fewer than 550,000 distinct CDR3 sequences in the sample, roughly 29% were seen once. The source material was PBMCs. The receptors derive from a human donor in good health (CMV status not recorded). Some clones in this sample may be carry-over from other donors' samples. Both conserved end residues are part of each CDR3. D genes are given only for firm matches. The listing skips clone size in some rows; elsewhere it reads once, few, many or a size class.

>TRBV7-8|-|TRBJ1-5|TRBD1
CASSLGTRGRVGQPQHF
TGTGCCAGCAGCTTAGGGACCAGGGGGCGCGTAGGGCAGCCCCAGCATTTT
>TRBV7-2|-|TRBJ2-1|TRBD2
CASSLVGLAGGEQFF
TGTGCCAGCAGCTTAGTCGGACTAGCGGGAGGTGAGCAGTTCTTC
>TRBV7-2|few|TRBJ2-5|-
CASSLASEETQYF
TGTGCCAGCAGCTTAGCTTCTGAGGAGACCCAGTACTTC
>TRBV7-8|many|TRBJ2-5|-
CASSFWPSNF
TGTGCCAGCAGCTTCTGGCCATCGAACTTC
>TRBV7-2|-|TRBJ2-7|-
CASSLARHGEQYF
TGTGCCAGCAGCTTAGCTCGGCACGGCGAGCAGTACTTC
>TRBV7-9|many|TRBJ1-1|TRBD1
CASSLGDSRGTEAFF
TGTGCCAGCAGCTTAGGGGACAGCCGGGGGACTGAAGCTTTCTTT
>TRBV7-2|many|TRBJ1-6|-
CASSQTLDSYNSPLHF
TGTGCCAGCAGCCAGACCTTGGACAGCTATAATTCACCCCTCCACTTT
>TRBV19|few|TRBJ1-1|-
CASMKTTMNTEAFF
TGTGCCAGTATGAAGACGACCATGAACACTGAAGCTTTCTTT
>TRBV28|few|TRBJ2-5|TRBD1
CASSFHGTGKETQYF
TGTGCCAGCAGTTTCCATGGGACAGGGAAAGAGACCCAGTACTTC
>TRBV11-2|-|TRBJ2-1|TRBD2
CASSSWTSGRGYNEQFF
TGTGCCAGCAGCTCTTGGACTAGCGGGAGGGGATACAATGAGCAGTTCTTC
>TRBV12-3/TRBV12-4|once|TRBJ1-3|-
CASSFWGARGNTIYF
TGTGCCAGCAGTTTTTGGGGGGCGAGAGGAAACACCATATATTTT
>TRBV6-5|-|TRBJ1-1|-
CASSYTRTNTEAFF
TGTGCCAGCAGTTACACTAGAACAAACACTGAAGCTTTCTTT
>TRBV7-2|many|TRBJ2-4|-
CASSSHIGRAKNIQYF
TGTGCCAGCAGCTCCCACATAGGACGAGCCAAAAACATTCAGTACTTC
>TRBV2|once|TRBJ2-2|TRBD2
CASTKAGGDTGELFF
TGTGCCAGCACTAAAGCGGGAGGAGACACCGGGGAGCTGTTTTTT
>TRBV19|few|TRBJ2-2|-
CASLGLGYTGELFF
TGTGCCAGTCTAGGTCTGGGGTACACCGGGGAGCTGTTTTTT
>TRBV11-2|many|TRBJ2-5|-
CASSSVETQYF
TGTGCCAGCAGCTCTGTAGAGACCCAGTACTTC
>TRBV5-5|-|TRBJ2-4|TRBD1
CASTLAGTGNDIQYF
TGTGCCAGCACCCTCGCCGGGACAGGGAACGACATTCAGTACTTC
>TRBV28|few|TRBJ1-1|TRBD1
CASRGQIMNTEAFF
TGTGCCAGCAGGGGACAGATAATGAACACTGAAGCTTTCTTT
>TRBV7-2|few|TRBJ2-2|-
CASSPFAGLNTGELFF
TGTGCCAGCAGTCCCTTCGCGGGGCTGAACACCGGGGAGCTGTTTTTT
>TRBV7-2|few|TRBJ1-2|-
CASSSSQEYGYTF
TGTGCCAGCAGTTCATCCCAGGAATATGGCTACACCTTC
>TRBV7-2|many|TRBJ2-3|TRBD1
CASSSTGGVADTQYF
TGTGCCAGCAGCTCAACAGGGGGCGTCGCAGATACGCAGTATTTT
>TRBV5-4|few|TRBJ2-2|-
CASSPGGRGTGELFF
TGTGCCAGCAGCCCCGGGGGCCGGGGGACCGGGGAGCTGTTTTTT
>TRBV7-2|many|TRBJ2-6|TRBD1
CASSLRRTGGSGANVLTF
TGTGCCAGCAGCTTAAGGCGGACAGGGGGGTCCGGGGCCAACGTCCTGACTTTC
>TRBV5-6|-|TRBJ2-5|TRBD2
CASSSTLSSGRQETQYF
TGTGCCAGCAGCTCCACTCTGTCTAGCGGGCGACAAGAGACCCAGTACTTC
>TRBV4-3|-|TRBJ2-7|-
CASSLRPADYEQYF
TGCGCCAGCAGCCTCCGGCCTGCTGACTACGAGCAGTACTTC
>TRBV6-5|-|TRBJ2-3|-
CASRQGATDTQYF
TGTGCCAGCAGACAGGGTGCCACAGATACGCAGTATTTT
>TRBV7-2|many|TRBJ2-7|-
CASSLGGVGPYEQYF
TGTGCCAGCAGCTTAGGAGGGGTTGGACCCTACGAGCAGTACTTC
>TRBV20-1|-|TRBJ1-1|-
CSARETGQMNTEAFF
TGCAGTGCTAGAGAGACTGGACAGATGAACACTGAAGCTTTCTTT
>TRBV29-1|-|TRBJ2-5|-
CSARQVGVETQYF
TGCAGCGCCCGACAGGTCGGGGTAGAGACCCAGTACTTC
>TRBV19|few|TRBJ2-3|TRBD1
CASSIGTGGTDTQYF
TGTGCCAGTAGTATAGGGACAGGGGGCACAGATACGCAGTATTTT
>TRBV5-4|-|TRBJ2-3|TRBD2
CASSLRGDYTTDTQYF
TGTGCCAGCAGCTTGCGGGGGGACTATACCACAGATACGCAGTATTTT
>TRBV27|-|TRBJ2-3|TRBD2
CASSGLGGADTQYF
TGTGCCAGCAGTGGTCTCGGGGGGGCAGATACGCAGTATTTT
>TRBV27|-|TRBJ1-1|-
CASGPWGGVDTEAFF
TGTGCCAGCGGGCCATGGGGGGGAGTGGACACTGAAGCTTTCTTT
>TRBV28|-|TRBJ2-7|-
CASSLGSFSYEQYF
TGTGCCAGCAGTTTAGGGTCATTCTCCTACGAGCAGTACTTC
>TRBV7-2|many|TRBJ2-1|-
CASSLDSLSGFPKNEQFF
TGTGCCAGCAGCTTAGATTCCCTGTCAGGGTTTCCGAAGAATGAGCAGTTCTTC
>TRBV20-1|-|TRBJ2-3|TRBD2
CSASSAETSGSPDTQYF
TGCAGTGCTAGTTCCGCGGAAACTAGCGGGAGCCCAGATACGCAGTATTTT
>TRBV29-1|few|TRBJ2-5|-
CSVPTPAQETQYF
TGCAGCGTTCCTACTCCGGCTCAAGAGACCCAGTACTTC
>TRBV20-1|-|TRBJ2-7|-
CSARFGEQYF
TGCAGTGCTAGATTTGGCGAGCAGTACTTC
>TRBV3-1|-|TRBJ2-5|-
CASSPSPGRGVETQYF
TGTGCCAGCAGCCCCTCCCCGGGACGAGGGGTAGAGACCCAGTACTTC
>TRBV28|few|TRBJ2-1|-
CASSLIWGDPYNEQFF
TGTGCCAGCAGTTTAATCTGGGGGGACCCCTACAATGAGCAGTTCTTC
>TRBV6-5|many|TRBJ2-6|-
CASSPTGSGANVLTF
TGTGCCAGCAGCCCCACAGGTTCTGGGGCCAACGTCCTGACTTTC
>TRBV7-9|-|TRBJ1-5|-
CASSLAHLNQPQHF
TGTGCCAGCAGCTTAGCCCATCTCAATCAGCCCCAGCATTTT
>TRBV6-6|-|TRBJ2-5|TRBD2
CASSPGTSGMQQETQYF
TGTGCCAGCAGTCCCGGGACTAGCGGGATGCAGCAAGAGACCCAGTACTTC